This TCR beta chain was captured by sequencing in a study of molecular identifiers for immune sequencing clone quantification. Broader study findings: Naive cells had under 1% of molecules in clones above 20 RNA copies, effectors over 98%. Highly expanded clone sizes could end up underestimated if a barcode were shared by identical TCR molecules. The study reportedly detected spiked Jurkat TCR RNA from one cell among over 950,000 naive cells.

TCRdb reprocessed the PCR reads via MiXCR and lists one record per CDR3 protein. The sample has 300,000 to 350,000 distinct CDR3 sequences; about 20% are singletons. Naive CD8 sequencing libraries were generated from roughly 20,000 to 1,000,000 sorted cells, with 10%, 30% or 50% RNA as input. Trimming removed 10 bases from V and 5 bases from J, with 13 bases in between. The CDR3 totals 12 residues. Germline CDR1 reads ENHRY; CDR2 reads SYGVKD. This clonotype was seen ten or more times. The antigen is not known. This chain uses TRBV10-3 with TRBJ2-3, with D maybe TRBD2 (6 bases). This sequence originates from a human donor in good health. Some libraries in this study had Jurkat cell RNA spiked in. Sequenced: naive CD8+ T cells from blood, with Jurkat cell RNA spiked in. Noted subset: FACS-sorted CD8+CD4-CCR7+CD45RA+ naive T cells. Here the CDR3 reads CATATGLDTQYF. Written as DNA, the CDR3 is TGTGCCACAGCGACGGGACTAGATACGCAGTATTTT.